The rows below give T cell receptor beta chains drawn from one sample of a study of T cells in Graves' hyperthyroidism and ophthalmopathy. Via MiXCR, TCRdb re-called the multiplex PCR reads, giving one row per CDR3 protein. The repertoire holds fewer than 450,000 distinct CDR3 sequences, roughly 15% seen once, with more than 30% in the top ten. Sequenced sample: blood. The receptors were sampled from a woman in her 30s with Graves' hyperthyroidism that later progressed to Graves' ophthalmopathy. CDR3s include the opening cysteine and the closing phenylalanine or tryptophan.

j_gene	v_gene	CDR3aa
TRBJ2-2	TRBV28	CASSSLGLAGTSNTGELFF
TRBJ1-6	TRBV12-3/TRBV12-4	CASSFMGTPSPLHF
TRBJ2-1	TRBV29-1	CSVRAGGHNEQFF
TRBJ2-7	TRBV12-3/TRBV12-4	CANSLGVPYEQYF
TRBJ2-7	TRBV20-1	CSASGGGGSPYEQYF
TRBJ2-7	TRBV28	CASSLFSYEQYF
TRBJ1-2	TRBV30	CQGVDYGYTF
TRBJ2-7	TRBV5-8	CASSLIYEQYF
TRBJ1-4	TRBV7-2	CASSSTGSANEKLFF
TRBJ2-5	TRBV20-1	CSARPGGQETQYF
TRBJ2-5	TRBV2	CASSELAGVQETQYF
TRBJ2-7	TRBV20-1	CSARDHTSGIEEQYF
TRBJ2-5	TRBV2	CASSGSGGETQYF
TRBJ2-3	TRBV2	CASKAGESPDTQYF
TRBJ2-2	TRBV11-2	CASRREPGLADGELFF
TRBJ1-2	TRBV6-5	CASSYTGQGNYGYTF
TRBJ2-3	TRBV28	CASNDRTRESGTQYF
TRBJ2-2	TRBV5-5	CASSLRGRLNTGELFF
TRBJ1-4	TRBV7-8	CASSLELEEKLFF
TRBJ2-1	TRBV4-1	CASSVPGPYNEQFF
TRBJ1-1	TRBV20-1	CSATTDNTEAFF
TRBJ1-4	TRBV4-1	CASSQEGALLFF
TRBJ2-1	TRBV20-1	CSARDGGTGWGEQFF
TRBJ2-7	TRBV28	CASSFSYYEQYF
TRBJ1-1	TRBV5-1	CASSLGQLDEAFF
TRBJ2-7	TRBV19	CASSISGQSYEQYF
TRBJ2-4	TRBV7-9	CASSPRGSAAKNIQYF
TRBJ2-5	TRBV12-3/TRBV12-4	CASSRGEWEETQYF
TRBJ2-5	TRBV27	CASSSIGRAEEETQYF
TRBJ1-3	TRBV20-1	CSAEDFSGSGNTIYF
TRBJ1-1	TRBV29-1	CSAGDRGIEAFF
TRBJ2-1	TRBV12-3/TRBV12-4	CASSSPQGAMNEQFF
TRBJ2-1	TRBV12-3/TRBV12-4	CASSHVGTEQFF
TRBJ2-1	TRBV5-1	CASSRLAGEYNEQFF
TRBJ1-5	TRBV19	CDSSIEDRSNQPQHF
TRBJ2-7	TRBV2	CASRVAAYEQYF
TRBJ2-6	TRBV15	CATNRVEGANVLTF
TRBJ2-7	TRBV20-1	CSALDRSSYEQYF
TRBJ2-7	TRBV28	CASSMIGGYEQYF
TRBJ1-4	TRBV6-1	CASSSQQGEGPNEKLFF
TRBJ2-1	TRBV11-2	CASSRGFF
TRBJ2-7	TRBV6-2/TRBV6-3	CASSLPWISYEQYF
TRBJ1-5	TRBV6-1	CASSEGIGPSSHQPQHF
TRBJ1-6	TRBV12-3/TRBV12-4	CASSPKYNSPLHF
TRBJ1-1	TRBV29-1	CSVEGWGQGAGAFF
TRBJ2-7	TRBV24-1	CATSWASQISYEQYF
TRBJ2-2	TRBV6-1	CASPAPESNTGELFF
TRBJ2-5	TRBV18	CASSPAGFQETQYF
TRBJ2-1	TRBV28	CASSFGREQFF
TRBJ2-7	TRBV7-9	CASSHRDSYEQYF
TRBJ1-4	TRBV11-2	CASSPTDRGPEKLFF